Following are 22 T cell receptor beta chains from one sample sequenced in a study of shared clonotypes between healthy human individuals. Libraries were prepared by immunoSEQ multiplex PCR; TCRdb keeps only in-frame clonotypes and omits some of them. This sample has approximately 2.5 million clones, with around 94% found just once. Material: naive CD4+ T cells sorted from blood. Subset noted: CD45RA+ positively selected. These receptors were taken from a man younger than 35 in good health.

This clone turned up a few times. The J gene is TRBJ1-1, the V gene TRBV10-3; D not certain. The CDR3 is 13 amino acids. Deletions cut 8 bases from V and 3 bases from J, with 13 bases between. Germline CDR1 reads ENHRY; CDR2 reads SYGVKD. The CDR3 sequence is CAIFSGADTEAFF. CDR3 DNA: TGTGCCATCTTCTCCGGTGCGGACACTGAAGCTTTCTTT.

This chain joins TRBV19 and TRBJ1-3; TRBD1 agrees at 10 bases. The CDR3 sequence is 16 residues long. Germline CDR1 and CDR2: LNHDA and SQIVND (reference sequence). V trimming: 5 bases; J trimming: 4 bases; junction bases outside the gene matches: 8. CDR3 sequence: CASSARDRGAGNTIYF. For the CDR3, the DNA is TGTGCCAGTAGTGCACGGGACAGGGGAGCCGGAAACACCATATATTTT. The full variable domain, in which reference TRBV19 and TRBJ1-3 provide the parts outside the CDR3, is DGGITQSPKYLFRKEGQNVTLSCEQNLNHDAMYWYRQDPGQGLRLIYYSQIVNDFQKGDIAEGYSVSREKKESFPLTVTSAQKNPTAFYLCASSARDRGAGNTIYFGEGSWLTVV.

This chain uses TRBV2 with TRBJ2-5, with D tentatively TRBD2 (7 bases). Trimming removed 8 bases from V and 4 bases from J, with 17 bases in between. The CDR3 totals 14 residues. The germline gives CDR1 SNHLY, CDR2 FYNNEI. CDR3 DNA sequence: TGTGCCAGCCGGGGGGCCGCTATAGTAGAGACCCAGTACTTC. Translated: CASRGAAIVETQYF.

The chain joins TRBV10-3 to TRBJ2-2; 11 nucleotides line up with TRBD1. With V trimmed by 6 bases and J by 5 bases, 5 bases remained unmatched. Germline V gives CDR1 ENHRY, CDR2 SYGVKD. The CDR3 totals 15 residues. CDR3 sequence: CAISGGTGGTGELFF. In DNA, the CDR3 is TGTGCCATCAGCGGAGGGACAGGGGGGACCGGGGAGCTGTTTTTT.

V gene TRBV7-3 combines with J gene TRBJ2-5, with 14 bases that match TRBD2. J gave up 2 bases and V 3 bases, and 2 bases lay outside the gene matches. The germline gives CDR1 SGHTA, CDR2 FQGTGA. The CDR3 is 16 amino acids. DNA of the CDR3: TGTGCCAGCAGCTTCGGACTAGCGGGGGGACAAGAGACCCAGTACTTC. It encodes CASSFGLAGGQETQYF.

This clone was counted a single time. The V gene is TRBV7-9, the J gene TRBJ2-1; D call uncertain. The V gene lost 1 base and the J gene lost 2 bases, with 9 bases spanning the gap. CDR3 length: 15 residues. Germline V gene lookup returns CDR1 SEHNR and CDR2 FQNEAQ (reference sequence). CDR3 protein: CASSLVGVTYNEQFF. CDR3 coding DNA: TGTGCCAGCAGCTTAGTAGGAGTCACCTACAATGAGCAGTTCTTC.

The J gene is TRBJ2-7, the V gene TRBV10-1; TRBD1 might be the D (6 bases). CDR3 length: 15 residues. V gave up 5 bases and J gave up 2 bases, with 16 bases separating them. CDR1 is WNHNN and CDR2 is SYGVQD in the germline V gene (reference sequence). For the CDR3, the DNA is TGCGCCAGCAGTCCGACAGGAGATCTAACCTACGAGCAGTACTTC. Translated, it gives CASSPTGDLTYEQYF.

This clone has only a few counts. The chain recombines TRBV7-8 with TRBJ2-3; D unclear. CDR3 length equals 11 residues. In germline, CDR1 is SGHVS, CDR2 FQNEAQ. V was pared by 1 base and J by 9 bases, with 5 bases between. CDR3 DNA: TGTGCCAGCAGCTTAGACTCCACGCAGTATTTT. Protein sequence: CASSLDSTQYF.

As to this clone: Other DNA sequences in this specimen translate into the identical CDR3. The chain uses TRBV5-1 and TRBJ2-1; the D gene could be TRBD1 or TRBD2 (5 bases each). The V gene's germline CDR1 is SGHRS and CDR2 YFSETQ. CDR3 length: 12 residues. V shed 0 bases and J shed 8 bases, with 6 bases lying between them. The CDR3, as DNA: TGCGCCAGCAGCTTGGTGGGGGATGAGCAGTTCTTC. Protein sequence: CASSLVGDEQFF.

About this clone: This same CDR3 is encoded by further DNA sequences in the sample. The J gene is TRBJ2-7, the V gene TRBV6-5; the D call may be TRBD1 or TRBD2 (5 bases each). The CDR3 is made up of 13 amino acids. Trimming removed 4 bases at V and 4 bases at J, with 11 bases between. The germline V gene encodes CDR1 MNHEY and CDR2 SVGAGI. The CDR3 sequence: CASSSGPKYEQYF. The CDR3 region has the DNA TGTGCCAGCAGTTCGGGACCGAAGTACGAGCAGTACTTC.

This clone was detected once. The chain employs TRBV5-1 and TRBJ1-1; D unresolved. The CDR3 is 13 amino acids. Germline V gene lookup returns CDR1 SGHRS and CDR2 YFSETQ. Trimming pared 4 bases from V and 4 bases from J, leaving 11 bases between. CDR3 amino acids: CASSPRTGTEAFF. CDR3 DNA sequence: TGCGCCAGCAGCCCCCGAACTGGCACTGAAGCTTTCTTT.

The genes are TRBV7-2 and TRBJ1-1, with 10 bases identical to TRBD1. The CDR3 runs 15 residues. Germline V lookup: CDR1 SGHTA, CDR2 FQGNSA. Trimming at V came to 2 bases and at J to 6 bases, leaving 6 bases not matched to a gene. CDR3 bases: TGTGCCAGCAGCTTATTCGGGACAGGGGTTTCTGAAGCTTTCTTT. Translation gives CASSLFGTGVSEAFF.

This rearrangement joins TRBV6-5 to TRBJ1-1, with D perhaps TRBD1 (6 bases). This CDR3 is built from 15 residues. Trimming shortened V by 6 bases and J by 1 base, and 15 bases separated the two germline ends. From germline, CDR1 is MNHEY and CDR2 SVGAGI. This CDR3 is CASSLNLQGNTEAFF. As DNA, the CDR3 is TGTGCCAGCAGCCTTAACCTACAGGGGAACACTGAAGCTTTCTTT.

The CDR3 nucleotides are TGTGCCAGCAGCTTGGGGGCAGAACAAGAGACCCAGTACTTC. It yields the protein CASSLGAEQETQYF. The chain recombines TRBV5-4 with TRBJ2-5; D is ambiguous. Germline V lookup: CDR1 SGHNT, CDR2 YYREEE (reference sequence). V lost 0 bases to trimming and J lost 2 bases, with 8 bases between them. This CDR3 is 14 amino acids long. The entire variable domain, with the rest obtained from reference TRBV5-4 and TRBJ2-5, is as follows: ETGVTQSPTHLIKTRGQQVTLRCSSQSGHNTVSWYQQALGQGPQFIFQYYREEENGRGNFPPRFSGLQFPNYSSELNVNALELDDSALYLCASSLGAEQETQYFGPGTRLLVL.

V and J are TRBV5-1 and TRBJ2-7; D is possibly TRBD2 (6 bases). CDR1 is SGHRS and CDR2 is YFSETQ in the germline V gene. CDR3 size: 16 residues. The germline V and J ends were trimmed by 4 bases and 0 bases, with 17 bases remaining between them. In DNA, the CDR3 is TGCGCCAGCAGCGACTTAGCGGCAGGAGGCTCCTACGAGCAGTACTTC. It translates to CASSDLAAGGSYEQYF. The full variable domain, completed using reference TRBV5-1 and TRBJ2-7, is KAGVTQTPRYLIKTRGQQVTLSCSPISGHRSVSWYQQTPGQGLQFLFEYFSETQRNKGNFPGRFSGRQFSNSRSEMNVSTLELGDSALYLCASSDLAAGGSYEQYFGPGTRLTVT.

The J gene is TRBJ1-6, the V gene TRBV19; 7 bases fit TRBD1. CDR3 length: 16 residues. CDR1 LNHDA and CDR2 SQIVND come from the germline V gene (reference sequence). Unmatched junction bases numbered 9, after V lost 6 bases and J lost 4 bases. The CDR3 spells CASRLQGPRYNSPLHF. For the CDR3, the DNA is TGTGCCAGTAGATTACAGGGGCCCAGGTATAATTCACCCCTCCACTTT.

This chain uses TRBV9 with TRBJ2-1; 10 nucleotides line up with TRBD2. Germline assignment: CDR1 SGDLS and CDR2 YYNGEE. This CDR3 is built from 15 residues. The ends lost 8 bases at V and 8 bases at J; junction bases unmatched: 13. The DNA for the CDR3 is TGTGCCAGTCAACAGCGGGAGGGCCCTCGGGATGAGCAGTTCTTC. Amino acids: CASQQREGPRDEQFF. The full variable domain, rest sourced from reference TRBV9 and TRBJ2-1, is DSGVTQTPKHLITATGQRVTLRCSPRSGDLSVYWYQQSLDQGLQFLIQYYNGEERAKGNILERFSAQQFPDLHSELNLSSLELGDSALYFCASQQREGPRDEQFFGPGTRLTVL.

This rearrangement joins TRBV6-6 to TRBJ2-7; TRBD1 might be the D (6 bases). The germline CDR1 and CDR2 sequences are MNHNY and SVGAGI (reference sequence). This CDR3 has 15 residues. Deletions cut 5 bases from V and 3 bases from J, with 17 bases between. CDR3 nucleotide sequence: TGTGCCAGCAGTCCGCCTGCCGGGACAAACTACGAGCAGTACTTC. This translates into CASSPPAGTNYEQYF.

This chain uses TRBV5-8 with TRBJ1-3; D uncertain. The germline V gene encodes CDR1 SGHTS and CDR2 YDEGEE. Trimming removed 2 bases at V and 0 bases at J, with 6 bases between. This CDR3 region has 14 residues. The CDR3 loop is CASSFKSSGNTIYF. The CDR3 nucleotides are TGTGCCAGCAGCTTCAAGAGCTCTGGAAACACCATATATTTT.

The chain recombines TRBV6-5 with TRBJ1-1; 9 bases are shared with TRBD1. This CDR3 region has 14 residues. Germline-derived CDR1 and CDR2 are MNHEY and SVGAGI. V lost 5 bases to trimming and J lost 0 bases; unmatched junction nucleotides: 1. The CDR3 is CASSRQGVNTEAFF. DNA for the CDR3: TGTGCCAGCAGTAGACAGGGGGTGAACACTGAAGCTTTCTTT.

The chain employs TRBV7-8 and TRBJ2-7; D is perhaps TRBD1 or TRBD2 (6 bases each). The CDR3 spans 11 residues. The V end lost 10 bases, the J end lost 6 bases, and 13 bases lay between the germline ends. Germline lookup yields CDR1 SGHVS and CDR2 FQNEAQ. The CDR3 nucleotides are TGTGCCACCCGTAGGGGGGTCGAGCAGTACTTC. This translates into CATRRGVEQYF.

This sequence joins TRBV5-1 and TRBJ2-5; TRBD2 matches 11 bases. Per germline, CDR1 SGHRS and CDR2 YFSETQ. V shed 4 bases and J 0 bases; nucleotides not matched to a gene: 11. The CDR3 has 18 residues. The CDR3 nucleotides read TGCGCCAGCAGCCCCGTCCTAGCGGGGGGCGGGTACCAAGAGACCCAGTACTTC. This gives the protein CASSPVLAGGGYQETQYF. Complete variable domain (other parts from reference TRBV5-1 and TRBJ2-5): KAGVTQTPRYLIKTRGQQVTLSCSPISGHRSVSWYQQTPGQGLQFLFEYFSETQRNKGNFPGRFSGRQFSNSRSEMNVSTLELGDSALYLCASSPVLAGGGYQETQYFGPGTRLLVL.